This entry concerns a single T cell receptor (beta chain). Germline V gene sequence: CDR1 MNHEY, CDR2 SVGAGI. V was clipped by 7 bases and J by 3 bases; unmatched bases: 8. This CDR3 is 15 amino acids long. The data are from a study of cytomegalovirus exposure and HLA in healthy donors. The donors gave bone marrow, and they were healthy. 60 Vbeta and 13 Jbeta primers were used in PCR. Sequenced by immunoSEQ multiplex PCR; TCRdb stores in-frame clones only, minus some. The table lists about 160,000 clones, 70% to 80% of them singletons. The gene calls are TRBV6-5 and TRBJ2-1, with 8 bases matching TRBD2. This clonotype was obtained from a woman between 45 and 65 years old in good health and CMV-seronegative. The sample comprised PBMCs. CDR3 in amino acids: CASIPTSGVYNEQFF. The CDR3 coding sequence is TGTGCCAGCATCCCCACTAGCGGAGTCTACAATGAGCAGTTCTTC.